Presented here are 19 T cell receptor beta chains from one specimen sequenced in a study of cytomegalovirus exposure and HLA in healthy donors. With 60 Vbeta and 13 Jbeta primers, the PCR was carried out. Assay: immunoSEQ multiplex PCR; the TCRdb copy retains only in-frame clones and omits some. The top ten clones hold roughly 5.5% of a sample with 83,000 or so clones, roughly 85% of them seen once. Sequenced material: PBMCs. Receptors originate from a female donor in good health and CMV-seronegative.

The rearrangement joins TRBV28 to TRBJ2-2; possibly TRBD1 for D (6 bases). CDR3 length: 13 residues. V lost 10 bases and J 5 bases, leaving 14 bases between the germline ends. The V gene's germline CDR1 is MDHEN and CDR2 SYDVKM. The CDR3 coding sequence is TGTGCCAACCCCGGCAGGGGAACCGGGGAGCTGTTTTTT. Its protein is CANPGRGTGELFF.

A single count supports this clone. DNA for the CDR3: TGTGCCAGCAGGGGACTAGGAAGCTACGAGCAGTACTTC. This codes for CASRGLGSYEQYF. The chain recombines TRBV27 with TRBJ2-7, with 8 bases fitting TRBD2. Germline-derived CDR1 and CDR2 are MNHEY and SMNVEV (reference sequence). J lost 3 bases, V lost 6 bases, and 4 bases had no gene match. The CDR3 consists of 13 residues.

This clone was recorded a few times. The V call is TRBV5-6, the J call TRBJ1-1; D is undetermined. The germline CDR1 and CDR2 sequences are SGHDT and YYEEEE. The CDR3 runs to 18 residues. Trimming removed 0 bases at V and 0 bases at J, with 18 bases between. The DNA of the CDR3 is TGTGCCAGCAGCTTGGGATTTCGTAGTGTTCTCATGAACACTGAAGCTTTCTTT. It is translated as CASSLGFRSVLMNTEAFF.

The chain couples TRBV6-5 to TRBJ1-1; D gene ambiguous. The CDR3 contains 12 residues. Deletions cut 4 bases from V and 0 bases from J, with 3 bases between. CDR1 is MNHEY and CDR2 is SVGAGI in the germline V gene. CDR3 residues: CASSSVNTEAFF. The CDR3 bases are TGTGCCAGCAGTTCGGTGAACACTGAAGCTTTCTTT.

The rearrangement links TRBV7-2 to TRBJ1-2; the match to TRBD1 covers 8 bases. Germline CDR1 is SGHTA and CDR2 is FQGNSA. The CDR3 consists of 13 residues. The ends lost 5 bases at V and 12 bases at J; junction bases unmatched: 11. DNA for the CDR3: TGTGCCAGCAGCCGCTCGGACAGGGAAAACCACACCTTC. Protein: CASSRSDRENHTF. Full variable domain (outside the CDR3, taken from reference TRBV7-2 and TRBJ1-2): GAGVSQSPSNKVTEKGKDVELRCDPISGHTALYWYRQSLGQGLEFLIYFQGNSAPDKSGLPSDRFSAERTGGSVSTLTIQRTQQEDSAVYLCASSRSDRENHTFGSGTRLTVV.

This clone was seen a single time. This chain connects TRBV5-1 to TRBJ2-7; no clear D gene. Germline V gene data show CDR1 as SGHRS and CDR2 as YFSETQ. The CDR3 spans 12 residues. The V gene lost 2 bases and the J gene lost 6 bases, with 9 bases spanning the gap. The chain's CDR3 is CASSLGPGEQYF. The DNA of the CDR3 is TGCGCCAGCAGCTTAGGTCCGGGCGAGCAGTACTTC. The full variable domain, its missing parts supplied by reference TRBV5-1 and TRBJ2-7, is KAGVTQTPRYLIKTRGQQVTLSCSPISGHRSVSWYQQTPGQGLQFLFEYFSETQRNKGNFPGRFSGRQFSNSRSEMNVSTLELGDSALYLCASSLGPGEQYFGPGTRLTVT.

CDR3 protein: CASSLAPTSKDTQYF. DNA for the CDR3: TGCGCCAGCAGCTTGGCCCCGACTAGCAAGGATACGCAGTATTTT. This rearrangement joins TRBV5-1 to TRBJ2-3, with TRBD2 identical over 7 bases. Germline V gene data show CDR1 as SGHRS and CDR2 as YFSETQ. This CDR3 comprises 15 residues. V shed 0 bases and J 6 bases; nucleotides not matched to a gene: 7.

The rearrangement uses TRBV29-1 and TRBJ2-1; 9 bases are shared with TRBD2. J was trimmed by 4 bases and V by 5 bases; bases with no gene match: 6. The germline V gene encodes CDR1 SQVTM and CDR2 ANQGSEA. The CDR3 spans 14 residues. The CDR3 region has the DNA TGCAGCGTTTCGGGACTAGCAGTTTACAATGAGCAGTTCTTC. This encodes CSVSGLAVYNEQFF.

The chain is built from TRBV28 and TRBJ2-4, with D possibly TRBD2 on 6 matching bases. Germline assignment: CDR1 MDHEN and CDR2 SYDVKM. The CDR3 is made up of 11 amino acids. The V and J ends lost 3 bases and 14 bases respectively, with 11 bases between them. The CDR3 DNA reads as TGTGCCAGCAGTTTCTCCAGGGAGGAGTACTTC. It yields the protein CASSFSREEYF.

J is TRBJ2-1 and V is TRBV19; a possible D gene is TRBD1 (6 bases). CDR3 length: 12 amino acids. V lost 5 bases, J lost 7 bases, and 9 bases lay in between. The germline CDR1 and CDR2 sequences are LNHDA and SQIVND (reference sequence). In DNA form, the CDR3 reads TGTGCCAGTAGTGTTAGGGGGAATGAGCAGTTCTTC. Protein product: CASSVRGNEQFF.

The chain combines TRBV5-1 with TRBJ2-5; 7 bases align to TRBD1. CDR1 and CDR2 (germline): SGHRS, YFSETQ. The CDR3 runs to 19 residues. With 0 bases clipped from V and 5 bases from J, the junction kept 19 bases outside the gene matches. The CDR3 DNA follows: TGCGCCAGCAGCTTGGTTTCTAGGACAGGAAGATTTGTCATGGAGACCCAGTACTTC. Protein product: CASSLVSRTGRFVMETQYF.

CDR3 DNA: TGTGCCAGCAGTGAGCAAGGTGGGCTCCCGTTGGGGGAGCTGTTTTTT. It translates to CASSEQGGLPLGELFF. The V and J genes are TRBV6-1 and TRBJ2-2, with D uncertain. CDR3 length equals 16 residues. V was pared by 3 bases and J by 8 bases, with 19 bases between. Germline V lookup: CDR1 MNHNS, CDR2 SASEGT.

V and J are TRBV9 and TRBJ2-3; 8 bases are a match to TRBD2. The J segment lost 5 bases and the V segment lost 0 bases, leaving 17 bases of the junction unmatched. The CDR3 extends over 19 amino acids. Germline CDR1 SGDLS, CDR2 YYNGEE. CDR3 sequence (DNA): TGTGCCAGCAGCGTAGAATCAGGTTGGGGCGGCGGGGGGAGAGATACGCAGTATTTT. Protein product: CASSVESGWGGGGRDTQYF.

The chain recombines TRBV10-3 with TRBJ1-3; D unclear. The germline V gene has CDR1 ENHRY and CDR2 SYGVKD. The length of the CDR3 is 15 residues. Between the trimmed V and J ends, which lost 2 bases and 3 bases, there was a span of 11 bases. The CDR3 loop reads CAISEPTSVGNTIYF. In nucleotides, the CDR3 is TGTGCCATCAGTGAGCCGACATCAGTTGGAAACACCATATATTTT.

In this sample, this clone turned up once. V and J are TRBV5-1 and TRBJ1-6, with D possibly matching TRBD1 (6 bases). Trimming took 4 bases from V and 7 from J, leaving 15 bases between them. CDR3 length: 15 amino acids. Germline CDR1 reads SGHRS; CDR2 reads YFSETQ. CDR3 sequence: CASSPGDIRNSPLHF. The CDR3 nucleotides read TGCGCCAGCAGCCCTGGGGACATCCGGAATTCACCCCTCCACTTT.

The CDR3 reads CASSEGVQPYYEQYF. CDR3 bases: TGTGCCAGCAGTGAGGGTGTACAGCCCTACTACGAGCAGTACTTC. The rearrangement uses TRBV2 and TRBJ2-7; no clear D gene. Germline values: CDR1 SNHLY, CDR2 FYNNEI. The CDR3 loop spans 15 amino acids. V was cut by 3 bases and J by 3 bases, with 15 bases left in between.

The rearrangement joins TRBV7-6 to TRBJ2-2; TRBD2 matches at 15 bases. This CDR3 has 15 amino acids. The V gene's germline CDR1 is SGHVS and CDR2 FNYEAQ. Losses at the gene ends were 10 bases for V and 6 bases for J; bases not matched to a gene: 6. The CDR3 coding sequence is TGTGCCACGACACGGACTAGCGGGGGGGCCGGGGAGCTGTTTTTT. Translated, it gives CATTRTSGGAGELFF.

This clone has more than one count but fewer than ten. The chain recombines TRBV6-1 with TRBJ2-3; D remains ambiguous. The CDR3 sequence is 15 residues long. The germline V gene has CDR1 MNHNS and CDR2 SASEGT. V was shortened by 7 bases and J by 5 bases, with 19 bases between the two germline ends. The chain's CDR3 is CASNLRHWAIDTQYF. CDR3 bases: TGTGCCAGCAACCTACGTCATTGGGCGATAGATACGCAGTATTTT.

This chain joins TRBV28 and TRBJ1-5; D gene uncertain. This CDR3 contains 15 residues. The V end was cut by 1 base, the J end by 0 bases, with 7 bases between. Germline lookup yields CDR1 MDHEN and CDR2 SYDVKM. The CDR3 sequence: CASSLLSYSNQPQHF. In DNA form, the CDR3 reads TGTGCCAGCAGTTTATTGAGTTATAGCAATCAGCCCCAGCATTTT.